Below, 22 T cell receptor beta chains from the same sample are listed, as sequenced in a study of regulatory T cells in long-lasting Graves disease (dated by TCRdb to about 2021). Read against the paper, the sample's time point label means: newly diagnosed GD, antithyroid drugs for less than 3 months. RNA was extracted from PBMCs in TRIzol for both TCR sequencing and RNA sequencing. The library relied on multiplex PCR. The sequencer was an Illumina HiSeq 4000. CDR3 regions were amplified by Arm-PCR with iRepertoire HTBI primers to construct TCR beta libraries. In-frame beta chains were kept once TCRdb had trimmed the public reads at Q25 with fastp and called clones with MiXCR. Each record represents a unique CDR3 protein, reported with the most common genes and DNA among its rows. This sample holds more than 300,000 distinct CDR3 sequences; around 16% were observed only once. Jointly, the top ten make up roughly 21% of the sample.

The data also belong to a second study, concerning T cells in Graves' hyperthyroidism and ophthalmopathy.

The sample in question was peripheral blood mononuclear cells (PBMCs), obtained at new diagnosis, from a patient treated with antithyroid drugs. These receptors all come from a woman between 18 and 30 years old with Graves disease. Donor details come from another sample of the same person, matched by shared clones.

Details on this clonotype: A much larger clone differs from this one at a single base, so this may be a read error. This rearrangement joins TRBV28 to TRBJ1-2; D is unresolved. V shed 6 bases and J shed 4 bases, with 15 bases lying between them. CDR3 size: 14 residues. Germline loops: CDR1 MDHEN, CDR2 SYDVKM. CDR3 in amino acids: CASSSLGPTYGYTF. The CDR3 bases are TGTGCCAGCAGCTCTCTCGGGCCCACCTATGGCTACACCTTC.

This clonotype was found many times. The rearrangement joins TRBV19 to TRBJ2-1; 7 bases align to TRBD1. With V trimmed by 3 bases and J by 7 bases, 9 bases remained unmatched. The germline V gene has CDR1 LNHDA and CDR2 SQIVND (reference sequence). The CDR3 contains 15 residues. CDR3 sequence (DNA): TGTGCCAGTAGTATTCCCAGGGGGAAAGGGAATGAGCAGTTCTTC. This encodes CASSIPRGKGNEQFF.

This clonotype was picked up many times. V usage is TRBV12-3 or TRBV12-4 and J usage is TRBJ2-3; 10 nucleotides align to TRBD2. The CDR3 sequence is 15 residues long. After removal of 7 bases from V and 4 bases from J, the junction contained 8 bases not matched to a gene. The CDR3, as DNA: TGTGCCAGCACCAATCAAGCGGGGGGGGCAGATACGCAGTATTTT. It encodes CASTNQAGGADTQYF.

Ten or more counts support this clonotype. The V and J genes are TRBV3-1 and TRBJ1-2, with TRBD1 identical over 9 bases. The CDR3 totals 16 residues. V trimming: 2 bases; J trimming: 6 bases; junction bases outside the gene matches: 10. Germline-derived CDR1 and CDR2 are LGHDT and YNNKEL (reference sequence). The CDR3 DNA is TGTGCCAGCAGCCAACCGCTGACAGGGGGGACCAATGGCTACACCTTC. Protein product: CASSQPLTGGTNGYTF.

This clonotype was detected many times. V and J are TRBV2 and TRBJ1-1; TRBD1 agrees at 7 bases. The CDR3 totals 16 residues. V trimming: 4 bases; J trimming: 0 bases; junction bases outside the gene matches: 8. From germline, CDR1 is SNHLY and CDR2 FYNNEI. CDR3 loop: CASSGSGGGMNTEAFF. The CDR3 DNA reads TGTGCCAGCAGTGGGTCAGGGGGGGGGATGAACACTGAAGCTTTCTTT.

As DNA, the CDR3 is TGCAGTGCGAACTCAAATAGCGGGGGCGAGCAGTTCTTC. Encoded protein: CSANSNSGGEQFF. The chain uses TRBV20-1 and TRBJ2-1; 9 nucleotides agree with TRBD2. CDR3 size: 13 residues. Unmatched junction bases numbered 10, after V lost 6 bases and J lost 10 bases. The germline V gene has CDR1 DFQATT and CDR2 SNEGSKA (reference sequence).

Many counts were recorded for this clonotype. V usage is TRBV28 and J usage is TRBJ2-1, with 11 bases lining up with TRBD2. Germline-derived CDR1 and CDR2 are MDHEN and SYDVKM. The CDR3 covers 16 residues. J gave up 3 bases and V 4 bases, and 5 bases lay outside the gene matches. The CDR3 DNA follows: TGTGCCAGCAGTTCTAGCGGGAGGAGAAACTACAATGAGCAGTTCTTC. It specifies CASSSSGRRNYNEQFF.

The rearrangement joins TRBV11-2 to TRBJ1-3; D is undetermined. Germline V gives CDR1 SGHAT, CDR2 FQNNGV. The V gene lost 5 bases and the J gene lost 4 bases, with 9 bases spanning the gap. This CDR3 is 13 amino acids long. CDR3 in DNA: TGTGCCAGCAGCATGCCCATGGGAAACACCATATATTTT. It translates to CASSMPMGNTIYF.

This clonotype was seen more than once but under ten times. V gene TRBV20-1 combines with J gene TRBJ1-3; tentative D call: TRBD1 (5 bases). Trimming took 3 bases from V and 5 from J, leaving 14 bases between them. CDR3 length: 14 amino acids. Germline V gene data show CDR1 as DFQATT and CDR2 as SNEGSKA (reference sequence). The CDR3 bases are TGCAGTGCTAGGCCTTCAGGGTCGAGAAACACCATATATTTT. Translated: CSARPSGSRNTIYF.

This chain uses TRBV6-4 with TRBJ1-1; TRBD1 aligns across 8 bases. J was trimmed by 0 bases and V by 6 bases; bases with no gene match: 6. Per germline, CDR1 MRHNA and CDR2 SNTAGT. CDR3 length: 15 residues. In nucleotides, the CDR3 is TGTGCCAGCAGGATACAGGGGGACATGAACACTGAAGCTTTCTTT. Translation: CASRIQGDMNTEAFF.

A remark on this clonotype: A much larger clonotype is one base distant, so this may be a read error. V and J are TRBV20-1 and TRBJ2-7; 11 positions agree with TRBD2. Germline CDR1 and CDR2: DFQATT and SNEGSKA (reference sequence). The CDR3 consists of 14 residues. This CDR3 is CSATPPTSGNERYF. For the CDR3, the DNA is TGCAGTGCTACACCCCCGACTAGCGGGAACGAGCGGTACTTC.

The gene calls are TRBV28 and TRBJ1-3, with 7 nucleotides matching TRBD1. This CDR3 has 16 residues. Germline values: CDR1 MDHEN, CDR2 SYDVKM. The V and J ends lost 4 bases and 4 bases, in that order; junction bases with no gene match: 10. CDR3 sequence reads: CASSSAGGEEGNTIYF. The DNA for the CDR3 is TGTGCCAGCAGTTCCGCAGGGGGAGAGGAAGGAAACACCATATATTTT. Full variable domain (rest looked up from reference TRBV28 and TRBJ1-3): DVKVTQSSRYLVKRTGEKVFLECVQDMDHENMFWYRQDPGLGLRLIYFSYDVKMKEKGDIPEGYSVSREKKERFSLILESASTNQTSMYLCASSSAGGEEGNTIYFGEGSWLTVV.

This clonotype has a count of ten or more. CDR3 bases: TGTGCCAGCAGCTTGCAGGGCTATGGCTACACCTTC. Its translation: CASSLQGYGYTF. This chain connects TRBV11-2 to TRBJ1-2, with D perhaps matching TRBD1 (5 bases). The CDR3 length is 12 residues. Looked up from germline, CDR1 is SGHAT and CDR2 is FQNNGV. Trimming took 3 bases from V and 4 from J, leaving 6 bases between them.

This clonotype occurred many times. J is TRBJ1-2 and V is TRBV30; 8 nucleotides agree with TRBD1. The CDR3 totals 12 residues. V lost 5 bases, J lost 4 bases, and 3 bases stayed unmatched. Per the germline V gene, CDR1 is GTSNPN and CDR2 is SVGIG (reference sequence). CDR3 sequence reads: CAWGTGGYGYTF. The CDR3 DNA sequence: TGTGCCTGGGGGACAGGCGGCTATGGCTACACCTTC.

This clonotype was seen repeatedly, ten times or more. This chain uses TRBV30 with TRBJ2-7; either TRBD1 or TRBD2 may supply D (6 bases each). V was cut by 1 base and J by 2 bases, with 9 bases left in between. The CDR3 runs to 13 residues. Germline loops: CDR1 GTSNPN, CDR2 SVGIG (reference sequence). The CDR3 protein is CAWSGGAAYEQYF. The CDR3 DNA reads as TGTGCCTGGAGTGGGGGGGCCGCCTACGAGCAGTACTTC.

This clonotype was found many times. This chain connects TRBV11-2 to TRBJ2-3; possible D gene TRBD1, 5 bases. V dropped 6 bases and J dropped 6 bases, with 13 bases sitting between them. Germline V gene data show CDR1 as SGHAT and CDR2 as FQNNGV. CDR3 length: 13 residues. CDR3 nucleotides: TGTGCCAGCAGTGATGGGGCTACGGATACGCAGTATTTT. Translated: CASSDGATDTQYF.

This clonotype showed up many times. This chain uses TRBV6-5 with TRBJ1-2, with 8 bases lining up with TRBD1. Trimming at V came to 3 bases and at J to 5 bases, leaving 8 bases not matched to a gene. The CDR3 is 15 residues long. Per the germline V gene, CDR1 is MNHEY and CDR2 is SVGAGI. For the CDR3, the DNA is TGTGCCAGCAGTTATTGGCAGGGGGCAGGGTATGGCTACACCTTC. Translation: CASSYWQGAGYGYTF.

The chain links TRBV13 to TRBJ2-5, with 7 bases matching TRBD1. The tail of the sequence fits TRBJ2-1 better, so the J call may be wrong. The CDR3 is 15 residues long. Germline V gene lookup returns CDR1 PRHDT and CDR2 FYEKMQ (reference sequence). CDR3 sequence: CASSPRPQGTNEQFF. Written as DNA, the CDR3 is TGTGCCAGCAGCCCCAGACCACAGGGGACAAATGAGCAGTTCTTC.

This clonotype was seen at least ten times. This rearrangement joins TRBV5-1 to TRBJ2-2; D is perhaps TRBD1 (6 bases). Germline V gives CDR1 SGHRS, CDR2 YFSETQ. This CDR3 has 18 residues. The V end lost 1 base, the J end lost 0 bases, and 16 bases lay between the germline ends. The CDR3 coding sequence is TGCGCCAGCAGCTTGAAGTCGAGGGGGTCAGCGAACACCGGGGAGCTGTTTTTT. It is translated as CASSLKSRGSANTGELFF. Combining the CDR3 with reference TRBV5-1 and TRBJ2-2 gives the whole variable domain KAGVTQTPRYLIKTRGQQVTLSCSPISGHRSVSWYQQTPGQGLQFLFEYFSETQRNKGNFPGRFSGRQFSNSRSEMNVSTLELGDSALYLCASSLKSRGSANTGELFFGEGSRLTVL.

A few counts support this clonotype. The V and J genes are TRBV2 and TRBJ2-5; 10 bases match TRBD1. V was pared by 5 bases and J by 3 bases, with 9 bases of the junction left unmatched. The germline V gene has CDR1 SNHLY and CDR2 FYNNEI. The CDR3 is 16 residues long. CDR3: CASSLSGTGDKETQYF. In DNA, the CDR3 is TGTGCCAGCAGTTTGTCCGGGACAGGGGATAAAGAGACCCAGTACTTC.

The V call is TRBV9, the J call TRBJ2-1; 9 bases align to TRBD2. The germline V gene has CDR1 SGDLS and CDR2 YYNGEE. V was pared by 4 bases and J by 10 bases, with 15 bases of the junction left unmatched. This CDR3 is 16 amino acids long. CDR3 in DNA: TGTGCCAGCAGCCCCCAGCAAGCGGGAGGTCCCTACGAGCAGTTCTTC. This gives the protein CASSPQQAGGPYEQFF.

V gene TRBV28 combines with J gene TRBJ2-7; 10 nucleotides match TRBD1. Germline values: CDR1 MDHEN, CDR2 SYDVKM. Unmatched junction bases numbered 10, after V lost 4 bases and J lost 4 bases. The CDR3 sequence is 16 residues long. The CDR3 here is CASSSPIGQGGYEQYF. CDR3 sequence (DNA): TGTGCCAGCAGTTCCCCAATTGGACAGGGGGGTTACGAGCAGTACTTC.